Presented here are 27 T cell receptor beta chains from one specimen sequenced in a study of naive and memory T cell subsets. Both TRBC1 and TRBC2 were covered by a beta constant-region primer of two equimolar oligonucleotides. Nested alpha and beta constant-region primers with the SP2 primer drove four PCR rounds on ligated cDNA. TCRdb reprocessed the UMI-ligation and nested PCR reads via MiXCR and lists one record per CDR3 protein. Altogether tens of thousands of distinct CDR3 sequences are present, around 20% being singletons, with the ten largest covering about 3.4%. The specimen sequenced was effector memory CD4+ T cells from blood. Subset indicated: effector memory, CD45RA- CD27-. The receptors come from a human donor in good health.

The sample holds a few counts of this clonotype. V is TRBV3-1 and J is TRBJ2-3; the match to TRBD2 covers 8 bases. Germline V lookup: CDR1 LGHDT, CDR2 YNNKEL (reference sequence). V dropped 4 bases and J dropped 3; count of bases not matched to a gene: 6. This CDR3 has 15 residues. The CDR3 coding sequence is TGTGCCAGCAGCCCGAGCGGGAGAGGGACAGATACGCAGTATTTT. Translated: CASSPSGRGTDTQYF.

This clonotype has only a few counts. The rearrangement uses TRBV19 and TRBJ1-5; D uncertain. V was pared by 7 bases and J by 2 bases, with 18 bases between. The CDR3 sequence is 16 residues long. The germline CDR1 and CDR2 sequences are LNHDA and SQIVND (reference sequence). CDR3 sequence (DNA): TGTGCCAGTAACTCTTTCGGTGAGGGAGGCAATCAGCCCCAGCATTTT. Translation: CASNSFGEGGNQPQHF.

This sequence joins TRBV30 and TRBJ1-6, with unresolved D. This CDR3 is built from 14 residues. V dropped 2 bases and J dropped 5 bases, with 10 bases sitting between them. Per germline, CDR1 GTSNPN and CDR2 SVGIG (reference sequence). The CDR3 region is CAWSLAANNSPLHF. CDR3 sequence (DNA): TGTGCCTGGAGTTTGGCAGCCAATAATTCACCCCTCCACTTT. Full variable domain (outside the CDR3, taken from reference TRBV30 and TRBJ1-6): SQTIHQWPATLVQPVGSPLSLECTVEGTSNPNLYWYRQAAGRGLQLLFYSVGIGQISSEVPQNLSASRPQDRQFILSSKKLLLSDSGFYLCAWSLAANNSPLHFGNGTRLTVT.

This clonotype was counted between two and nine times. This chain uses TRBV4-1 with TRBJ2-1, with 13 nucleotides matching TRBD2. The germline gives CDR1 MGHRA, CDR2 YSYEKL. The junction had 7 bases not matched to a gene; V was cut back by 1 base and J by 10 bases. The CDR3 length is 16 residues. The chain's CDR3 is CASSQVTGLAGEEQFF. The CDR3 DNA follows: TGCGCCAGCAGCCAAGTCACCGGACTAGCGGGAGAAGAGCAGTTCTTC.

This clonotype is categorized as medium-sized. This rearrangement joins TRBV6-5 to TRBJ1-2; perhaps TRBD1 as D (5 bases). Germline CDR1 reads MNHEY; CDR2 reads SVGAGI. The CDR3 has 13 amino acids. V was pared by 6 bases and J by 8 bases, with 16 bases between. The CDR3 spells CASRQPGSRGYTF. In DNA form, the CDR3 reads TGTGCCAGCAGACAACCAGGGTCTCGCGGCTACACCTTC.

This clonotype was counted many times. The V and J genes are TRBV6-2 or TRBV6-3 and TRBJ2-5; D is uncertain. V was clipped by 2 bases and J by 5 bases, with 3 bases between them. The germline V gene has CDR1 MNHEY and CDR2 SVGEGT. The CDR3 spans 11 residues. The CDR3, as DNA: TGTGCCAGCAGTTACGGGGAGACCCAGTACTTC. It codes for CASSYGETQYF.

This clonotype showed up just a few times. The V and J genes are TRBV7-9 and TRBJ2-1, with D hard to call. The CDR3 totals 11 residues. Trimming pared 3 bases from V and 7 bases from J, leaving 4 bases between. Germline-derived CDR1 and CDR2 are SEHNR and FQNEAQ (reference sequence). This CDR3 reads CASSFLNEQFF. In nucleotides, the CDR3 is TGTGCCAGCAGCTTTCTGAATGAGCAGTTCTTC.

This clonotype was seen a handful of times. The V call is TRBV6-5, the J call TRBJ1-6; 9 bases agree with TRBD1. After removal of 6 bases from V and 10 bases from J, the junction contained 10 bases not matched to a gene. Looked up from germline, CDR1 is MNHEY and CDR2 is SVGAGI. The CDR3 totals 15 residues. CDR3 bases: TGTGCCAGCAGCCCAACCGGGACAGGGAACTCACCCCTCCACTTT. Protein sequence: CASSPTGTGNSPLHF.

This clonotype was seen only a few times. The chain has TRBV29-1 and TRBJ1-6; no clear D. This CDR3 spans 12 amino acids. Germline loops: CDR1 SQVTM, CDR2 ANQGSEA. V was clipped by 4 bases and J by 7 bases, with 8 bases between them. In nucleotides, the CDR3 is TGCAGCGTTGGGACCGCAAATTCACCCCTCCACTTT. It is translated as CSVGTANSPLHF.

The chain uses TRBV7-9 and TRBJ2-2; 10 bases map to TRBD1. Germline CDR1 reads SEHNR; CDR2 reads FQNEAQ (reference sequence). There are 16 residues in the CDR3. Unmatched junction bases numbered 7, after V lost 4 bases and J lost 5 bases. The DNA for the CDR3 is TGTGCCAGCAGCTCCCGGGACAGGGGAGAGACCGGGGAGCTGTTTTTT. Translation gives CASSSRDRGETGELFF.

CDR3 in DNA: TGTGCCAGCTCACCAAGCGGGACAGTTGGAAACACTGAAGCTTTCTTT. It specifies CASSPSGTVGNTEAFF. V and J are TRBV18 and TRBJ1-1, with TRBD1 identical over 7 bases. This CDR3 is 16 amino acids long. Germline values: CDR1 KGHSH, CDR2 LQKENI. The J segment lost 2 bases and the V segment lost 2 bases, leaving 8 bases of the junction unmatched.

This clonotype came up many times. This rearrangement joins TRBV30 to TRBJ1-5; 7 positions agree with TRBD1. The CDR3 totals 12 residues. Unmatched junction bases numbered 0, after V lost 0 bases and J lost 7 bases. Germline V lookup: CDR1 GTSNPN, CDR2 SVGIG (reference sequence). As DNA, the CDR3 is TGTGCCTGGAGTGTACAGGGGCAGCCCCAGCATTTT. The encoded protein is CAWSVQGQPQHF.

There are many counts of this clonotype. CDR3 in DNA: TGCAGTGTACTTAGCGGGAGAAGCACAGATACGCAGTATTTT. Protein product: CSVLSGRSTDTQYF. J is TRBJ2-3 and V is TRBV20-1, with 9 positions matching TRBD2. The CDR3 extends over 14 amino acids. V trimming: 7 bases; J trimming: 0 bases; junction bases outside the gene matches: 5. Germline V lookup: CDR1 DFQATT, CDR2 SNEGSKA (reference sequence).

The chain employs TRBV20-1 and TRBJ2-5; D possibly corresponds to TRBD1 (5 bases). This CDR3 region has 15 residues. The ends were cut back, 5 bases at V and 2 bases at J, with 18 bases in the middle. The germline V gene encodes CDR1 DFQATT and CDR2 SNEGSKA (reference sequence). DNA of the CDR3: TGCAGTGCTTCCCCTTTGGGGCGGCAGCAAGAGACCCAGTACTTC. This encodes CSASPLGRQQETQYF.

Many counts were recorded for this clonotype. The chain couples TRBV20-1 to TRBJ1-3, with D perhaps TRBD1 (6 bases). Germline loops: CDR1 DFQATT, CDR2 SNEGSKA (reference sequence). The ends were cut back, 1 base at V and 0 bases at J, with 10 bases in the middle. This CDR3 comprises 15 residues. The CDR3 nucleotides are TGCAGTGCTAGAGGGGACACCTACTCTGGAAACACCATATATTTT. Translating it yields CSARGDTYSGNTIYF.

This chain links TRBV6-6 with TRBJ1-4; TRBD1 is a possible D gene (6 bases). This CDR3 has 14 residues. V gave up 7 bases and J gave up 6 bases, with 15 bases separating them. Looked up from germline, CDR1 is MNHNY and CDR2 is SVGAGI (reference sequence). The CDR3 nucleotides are TGTGCCAGCATTCTTCGGGGGGGCGATGAAAAACTGTTTTTT. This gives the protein CASILRGGDEKLFF.

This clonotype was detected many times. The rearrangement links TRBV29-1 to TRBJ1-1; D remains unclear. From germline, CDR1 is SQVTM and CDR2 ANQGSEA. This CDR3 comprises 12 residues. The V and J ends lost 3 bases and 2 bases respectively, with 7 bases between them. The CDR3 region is CSVDFQNTEAFF. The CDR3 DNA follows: TGCAGCGTTGATTTTCAAAACACTGAAGCTTTCTTT.

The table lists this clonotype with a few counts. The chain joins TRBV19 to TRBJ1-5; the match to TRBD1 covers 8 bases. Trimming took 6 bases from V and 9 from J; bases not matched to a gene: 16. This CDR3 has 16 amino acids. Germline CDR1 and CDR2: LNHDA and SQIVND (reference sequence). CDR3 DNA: TGTGCCAGTAGAGGGACAGGAGGCCTGGGAGGAGGGCCCCAGCATTTT. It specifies CASRGTGGLGGGPQHF.

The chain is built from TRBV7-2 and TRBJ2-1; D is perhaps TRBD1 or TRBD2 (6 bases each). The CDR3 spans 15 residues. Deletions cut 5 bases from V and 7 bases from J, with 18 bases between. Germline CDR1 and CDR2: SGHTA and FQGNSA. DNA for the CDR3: TGTGCCAGCAGCACTGGGCAGGGGAGGTTTAATGAGCAGTTCTTC. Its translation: CASSTGQGRFNEQFF.

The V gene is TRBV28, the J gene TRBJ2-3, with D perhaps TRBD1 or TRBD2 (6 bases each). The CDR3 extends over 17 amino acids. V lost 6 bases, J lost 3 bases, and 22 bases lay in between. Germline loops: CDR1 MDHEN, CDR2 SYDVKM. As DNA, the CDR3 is TGTGCCAGCAGCACCCAAGGTGGGGGGCGCGGGACAGATACGCAGTATTTT. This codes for CASSTQGGGRGTDTQYF.

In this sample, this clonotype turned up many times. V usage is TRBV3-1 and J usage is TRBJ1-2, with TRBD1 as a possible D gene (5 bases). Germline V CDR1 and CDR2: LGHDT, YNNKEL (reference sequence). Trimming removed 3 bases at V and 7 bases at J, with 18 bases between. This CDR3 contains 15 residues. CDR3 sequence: CASSQMAGNRGGYTF. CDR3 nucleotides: TGTGCCAGCAGCCAGATGGCAGGGAATCGTGGTGGCTACACCTTC.

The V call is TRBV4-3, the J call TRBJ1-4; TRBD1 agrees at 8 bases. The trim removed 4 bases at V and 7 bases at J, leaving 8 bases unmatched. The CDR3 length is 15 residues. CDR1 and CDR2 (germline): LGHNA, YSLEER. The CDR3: CASSPGGARREKLFF. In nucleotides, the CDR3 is TGCGCCAGCAGCCCAGGGGGCGCACGGCGTGAAAAACTGTTTTTT.

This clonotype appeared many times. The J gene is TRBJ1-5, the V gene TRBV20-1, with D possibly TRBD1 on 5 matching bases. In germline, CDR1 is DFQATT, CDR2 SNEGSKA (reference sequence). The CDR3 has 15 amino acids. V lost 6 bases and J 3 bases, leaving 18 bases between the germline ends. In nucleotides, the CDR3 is TGCAGTGCCCCCTTGGGGGACTTGAACAATCAGCCCCAGCATTTT. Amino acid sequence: CSAPLGDLNNQPQHF.

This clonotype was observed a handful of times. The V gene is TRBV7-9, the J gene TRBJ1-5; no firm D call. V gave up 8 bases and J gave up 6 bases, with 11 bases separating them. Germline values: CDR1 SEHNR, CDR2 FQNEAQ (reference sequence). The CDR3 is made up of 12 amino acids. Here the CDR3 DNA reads TGTGCCAGCGGCAGATCAGGTCAGCCCCAGCATTTT. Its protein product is CASGRSGQPQHF.

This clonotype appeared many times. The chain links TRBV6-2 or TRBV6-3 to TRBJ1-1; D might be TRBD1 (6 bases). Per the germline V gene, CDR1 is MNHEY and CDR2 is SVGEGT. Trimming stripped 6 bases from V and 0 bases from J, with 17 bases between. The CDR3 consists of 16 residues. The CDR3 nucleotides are TGTGCCAGCAGACCCCTTAAGACAGGACTGAACACTGAAGCTTTCTTT. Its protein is CASRPLKTGLNTEAFF.

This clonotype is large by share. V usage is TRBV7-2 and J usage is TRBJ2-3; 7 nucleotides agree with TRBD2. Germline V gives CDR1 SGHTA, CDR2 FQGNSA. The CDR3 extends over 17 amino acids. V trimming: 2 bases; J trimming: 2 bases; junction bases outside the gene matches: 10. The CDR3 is CASSLTASGTITDTQYF. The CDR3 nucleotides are TGTGCCAGCAGCTTAACAGCTAGCGGAACGATCACAGATACGCAGTATTTT.

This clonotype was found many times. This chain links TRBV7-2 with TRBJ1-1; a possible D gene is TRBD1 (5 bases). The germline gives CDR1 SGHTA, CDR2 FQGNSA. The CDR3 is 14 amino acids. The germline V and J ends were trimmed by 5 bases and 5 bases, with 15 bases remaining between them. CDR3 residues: CASSRGRGSTEAFF. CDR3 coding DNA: TGTGCCAGCAGCCGCGGCCGGGGCTCAACTGAAGCTTTCTTT. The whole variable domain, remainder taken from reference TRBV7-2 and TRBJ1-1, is GAGVSQSPSNKVTEKGKDVELRCDPISGHTALYWYRQSLGQGLEFLIYFQGNSAPDKSGLPSDRFSAERTGGSVSTLTIQRTQQEDSAVYLCASSRGRGSTEAFFGQGTRLTVV.